The present T cell receptor beta chain was sequenced within a study of blood T cell repertoires in COVID-19. In the study overall: The samples span acute and convalescent COVID-19 from the United States, Italy and Spain.

Between the trimmed V and J ends, which lost 3 bases and 10 bases, there was a span of 10 bases. The CDR3 extends over 12 amino acids. CDR1 and CDR2 from the germline V gene are SEHNR and FQNEAQ (reference sequence). Recovery meant two consecutive negative NP/OP PCR tests, professional clearance, or resolved symptoms. Authors' analysis steps: Amplified reference gene primers provided the basis for estimating nucleated cell counts. Measured with immunoSEQ multiplex PCR; TCRdb has only the in-frame clones, and not every one. The V and J calls and clone size were taken over from that table, and D and trimming were inferred from the DNA. The data contain under 200,000 clones, 70% to 90% of them seen just once; the ten biggest clones take up 4.4%.

The clonotype comes from a woman between 45 and 60 years old who had recovered from COVID-19. The rearrangement joins TRBV7-9 to TRBJ1-5; D remains unclear. The sequencing input was PBMCs or T cells enriched from blood (not recorded which). The DNA of the CDR3 is TGTGCCAGCAGCTTTGACCTGGGCCCCCAGCATTTT. Translated: CASSFDLGPQHF.